These T cell receptor beta chains were read from a single sample in a study of cytomegalovirus exposure and HLA in healthy donors. The protocol was immunoSEQ multiplex PCR, while the TCRdb copy is restricted to in-frame clones and leaves out a portion. The sample lists about 250,000 clones, around 66% occurring once. The sample comprised PBMCs. Receptor source: a female donor in good health and CMV-seronegative. Each CDR3 is given with its conserved first and last residue. D genes are given only for firm matches. The size entry is marked missing in some rows and otherwise reads once, few, many or a size class.

TRBV11-3,TRBJ2-7,-,-,14,TGTGCCAGCAGTACTCTCCCCGTCAGCGGCACCCAGTACTTC,CASSTLPVSGTQYF
TRBV28,TRBJ1-4,-,-,12,-,CASSLVGTGTFF
TRBV7-9,TRBJ1-4,TRBD1,-,17,TGTGCCAGCAGCCCCGGGACAGGGGGCGTCACTAATGAAAAACTGTTTTTT,CASSPGTGGVTNEKLFF
TRBV18,TRBJ1-5,TRBD1,-,19,TGTGCCAGCTCACCATACGCCTACAGGGGGACGTATAGCAATCAGCCCCAGCATTTT,CASSPYAYRGTYSNQPQHF
TRBV27,TRBJ2-7,TRBD2,-,15,TGTGCCAGCAGTTCGGCTAGCGGGAGGTTTTACGAGCAGTACTTC,CASSSASGRFYEQYF
TRBV10-3,TRBJ1-1,TRBD1,once,12,TGTGCCATCAGCTCCGACAGGGCTGAAGCTTTCTTT,CAISSDRAEAFF
TRBV5-1,TRBJ2-5,TRBD1,-,14,TGCGCCAGCAGCTTCGACAGGGTAGGCGAGACCCAGTACTTC,CASSFDRVGETQYF
TRBV4-1,TRBJ2-7,TRBD2,-,20,TGCGCCAGCAGCCAAGTCCCGACTAGCGGGAGGGGCTCTACGGTCTACGAGCAGTACTTC,CASSQVPTSGRGSTVYEQYF
TRBV10-1,TRBJ2-7,-,once,15,TGCGCCAGCAGTGAGTCTGGGCAGGCCCCCTACGAGCAGTACTTC,CASSESGQAPYEQYF
TRBV29-1,TRBJ2-7,TRBD2,-,14,TGCAGCGTTGTGGAGCGGGAAAGATCCTACGAGCAGTACTTC,CSVVERERSYEQYF
TRBV20-1,TRBJ1-1,TRBD1,-,11,TGCAGTGGCGACAGGGACACTGAAGCTTTCTTT,CSGDRDTEAFF
TRBV7-2,TRBJ2-7,TRBD2,-,14,TGTGCCAGCAGCCTTAGCGGGAGATCCCACGAGCAGTACTTC,CASSLSGRSHEQYF
TRBV19,TRBJ2-7,TRBD1,-,14,TGTGCCAGTAGTATGGGGGACAGTCTGGACGAGCAGTACTTC,CASSMGDSLDEQYF
TRBV5-1,TRBJ1-3,-,-,15,TGCGCCAGCAGCGGTGGGGGGACCTCTGGAAACACCATATATTTT,CASSGGGTSGNTIYF
TRBV11-2,TRBJ2-1,-,-,14,TGTGCCAGCAGCTTATCGCGGGGCTACAATGAGCAGTTCTTC,CASSLSRGYNEQFF
TRBV21-1,TRBJ2-2,-,once,19,TGTGCCAGCAGCAAAGAATCTATAGTTAGGGGTCCGAACACCGGGGAGCTGTTTTTT,CASSKESIVRGPNTGELFF
TRBV10-1,TRBJ1-3,-,-,15,TGCGCCAGCAGTGAAGCGGGTTACTCTGGAAACACCATATATTTT,CASSEAGYSGNTIYF
TRBV23-1,TRBJ2-3,-,once,18,TGCGCCAGCAGTCAACCGGTTCGAGACAGGCCCTTCACAGATACGCAGTATTTT,CASSQPVRDRPFTDTQYF
TRBV7-9,TRBJ1-1,-,-,19,TGTGCCAGCAGCTTAGCACGTCTGCTTCGGCTACCCAGGGGCACTGAAGCTTTCTTT,CASSLARLLRLPRGTEAFF
TRBV29-1,TRBJ1-1,-,-,14,TGCAGCGTTGAAGACGGAGATTTGAACACTGAAGCTTTCTTT,CSVEDGDLNTEAFF
TRBV10-3,TRBJ2-1,TRBD2,-,15,TGTGCCTTTTCTGGGACTAGCGGGAGTTTGCATGAGCAGTTCTTC,CAFSGTSGSLHEQFF
TRBV7-9,TRBJ2-2,-,-,15,TGTGCCAGCAGCTTGGGCAGTTCGAACACCGGGGAGCTGTTTTTT,CASSLGSSNTGELFF
TRBV19,TRBJ1-2,TRBD1,-,15,TGTGCCAGTAGGGAACCCGGGACAGGATACTATGGCTACACCTTC,CASREPGTGYYGYTF
TRBV6-1,TRBJ1-2,TRBD1,once,14,TGTGCCAGCAGATGGGACAGCCATAACTATGGCTACACCTTC,CASRWDSHNYGYTF
TRBV18,TRBJ2-7,TRBD2,few,17,TGTGCCAGCTCACCACCCTCGGGACTAGCGGGAAACTACGAGCAGTACTTC,CASSPPSGLAGNYEQYF
TRBV25-1,TRBJ2-7,-,-,14,TGTGCCAGCAGTGAAGGAGGGAGCTCCTACGAGCAGTACTTC,CASSEGGSSYEQYF
TRBV4-1,TRBJ1-1,-,-,13,TGCGCCAGCAGGTTCGGGGTTTTGGCTGAAGCTTTCTTT,CASRFGVLAEAFF
TRBV19,TRBJ1-3,TRBD1,-,18,TGTGCCAGTAGTATAAGTGAGACAGGGGGCGGCCCTGGAAACACCATATATTTT,CASSISETGGGPGNTIYF
TRBV18,TRBJ2-1,TRBD2,-,14,TGTGCCAGCTTAACCGGACTAGTGGGGAATGAGCAGTTCTTC,CASLTGLVGNEQFF
TRBV18,TRBJ1-5,-,-,16,TGTGCCAGCTCACCAATTCATCAGGGCCGCAATCAGCCCCAGCATTTT,CASSPIHQGRNQPQHF
TRBV6-5,TRBJ1-2,-,-,16,TGTGCCAGCAGTTACTCGGCAGGGCCCCCTAACTATGGCTACACCTTC,CASSYSAGPPNYGYTF
TRBV19,TRBJ2-7,-,-,14,TGTGCCACCATGGGCAGCCGTTCCTCCTACGAGCAGTACTTC,CATMGSRSSYEQYF
TRBV5-1,TRBJ2-3,-,-,12,TGCGCCAGCAGCCCGGGGACAGATACGCAGTATTTT,CASSPGTDTQYF
TRBV19,TRBJ2-7,TRBD2,-,15,TGTGCCAGTAGTGTCCCGGGACTAGAGGTGTACGAGCAGTACTTC,CASSVPGLEVYEQYF
TRBV28,TRBJ2-1,-,-,14,TGTGCCAGCAGGGACCGGGACATTGACAATGAGCAGTTCTTC,CASRDRDIDNEQFF
TRBV9,TRBJ2-3,TRBD2,-,16,TGTGCCAGCAGCGTTTCCGGGACTAGACCCACAGATACGCAGTATTTT,CASSVSGTRPTDTQYF
TRBV19,TRBJ1-1,TRBD1,-,16,TGTGCCAGTAGTATAGTCGCCGACAGGGCCGCTACTGAAGCTTTCTTT,CASSIVADRAATEAFF